This note documents a single T cell receptor (beta chain) sequence. This specimen comes from a study of blood T cell repertoires in COVID-19. Study information: T cells, B-cell-depleted T cells, or PBMCs supplied cDNA or gDNA.

The table came from immunoSEQ multiplex PCR; TCRdb's copy has only in-frame clones and leaves some out. The sample lists about 120,000 clones, about 88% seen once, with about 1.2% in the top ten. This CDR3 is built from 13 residues. Trimming left V 2 bases short and J 11 bases short, with 10 bases between. The germline gives CDR1 ENHRY, CDR2 SYGVKD. The gene calls are TRBV10-3 and TRBJ1-6; D possibly corresponds to TRBD1 (5 bases). The sequence was obtained from a woman of 80 years or more with acute or convalescent COVID-19. Source material: peripheral blood. DNA of the CDR3: TGTGCCATCAGTGAGAGTGACAGCACACCCCTCCACTTT. Residues: CAISESDSTPLHF.